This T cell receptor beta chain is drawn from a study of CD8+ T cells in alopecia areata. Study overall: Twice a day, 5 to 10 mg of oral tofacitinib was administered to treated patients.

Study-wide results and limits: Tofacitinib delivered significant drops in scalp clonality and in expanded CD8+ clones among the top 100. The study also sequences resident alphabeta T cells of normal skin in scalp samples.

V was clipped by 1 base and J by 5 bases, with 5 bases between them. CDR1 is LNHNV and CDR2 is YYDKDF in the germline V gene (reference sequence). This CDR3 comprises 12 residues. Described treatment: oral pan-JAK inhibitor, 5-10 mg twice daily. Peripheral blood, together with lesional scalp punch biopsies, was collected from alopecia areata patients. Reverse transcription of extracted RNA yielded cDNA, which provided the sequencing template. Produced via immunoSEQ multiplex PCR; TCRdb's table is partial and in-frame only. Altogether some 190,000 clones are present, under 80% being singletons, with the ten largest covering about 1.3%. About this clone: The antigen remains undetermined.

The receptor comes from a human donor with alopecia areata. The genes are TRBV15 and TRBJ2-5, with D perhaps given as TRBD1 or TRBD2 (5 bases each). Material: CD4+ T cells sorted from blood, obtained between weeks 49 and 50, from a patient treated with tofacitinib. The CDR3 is CATSRGDETQYF. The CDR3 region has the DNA TGTGCCACCAGCAGAGGGGACGAGACCCAGTACTTC. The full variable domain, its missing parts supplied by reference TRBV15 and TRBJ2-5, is DAMVIQNPRYQVTQFGKPVTLSCSQTLNHNVMYWYQQKSSQAPKLLFHYYDKDFNNEADTPDNFQSRRPNTSFCFLDIRSPGLGDTAMYLCATSRGDETQYFGPGTRLLVL.